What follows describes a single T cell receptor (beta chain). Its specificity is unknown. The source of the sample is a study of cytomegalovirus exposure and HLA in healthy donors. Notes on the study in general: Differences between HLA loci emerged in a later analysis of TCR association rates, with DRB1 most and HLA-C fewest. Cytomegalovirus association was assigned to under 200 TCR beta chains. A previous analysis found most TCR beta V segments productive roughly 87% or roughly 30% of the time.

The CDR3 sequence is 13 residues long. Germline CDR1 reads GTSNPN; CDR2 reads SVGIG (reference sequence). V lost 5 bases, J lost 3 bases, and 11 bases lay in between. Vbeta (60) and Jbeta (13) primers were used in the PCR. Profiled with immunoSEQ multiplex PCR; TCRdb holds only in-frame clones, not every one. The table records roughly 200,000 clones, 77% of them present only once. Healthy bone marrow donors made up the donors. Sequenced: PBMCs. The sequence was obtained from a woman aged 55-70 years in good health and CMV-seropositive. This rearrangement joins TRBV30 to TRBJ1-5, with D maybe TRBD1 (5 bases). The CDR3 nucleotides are TGTGCCTGGGGACATGACAACAATCAGCCCCAGCATTTT. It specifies CAWGHDNNQPQHF.